A single sample is the source of the 20 T cell receptor beta chains below, sequenced in a study of blood T cell repertoires in COVID-19 (dated by TCRdb to 2018 to 2021). To prepare the library, the immunoSEQ multiplex PCR assay was applied. TCRdb took over this immuneACCESS table, retaining in-frame rearrangements with V and J assigned. Such tables are incomplete; in checked studies, under half of the missing clones stem from an unresolved V gene, and the remainder is unexplained. Within this sample are around 170,000 clones, with approximately 80% of them counted one time only. Together, the top ten hold 2.9% of the sample. The material sequenced was peripheral blood. Receptor source: a woman aged 60 to 75 with acute or convalescent COVID-19.

This clone was seen a few times. J is TRBJ2-6 and V is TRBV24-1; D possibly corresponds to TRBD1 (5 bases). The CDR3 runs to 16 residues. Germline loops: CDR1 KGHDR, CDR2 SFDVKD. V dropped 5 bases and J dropped 0 bases, with 10 bases sitting between them. The CDR3 region has the DNA TGTGCCACCAGTGCCGACAGACTCTCTGGGGCCAACGTCCTGACTTTC. Amino acids: CATSADRLSGANVLTF.

The chain is built from TRBV6-2 or TRBV6-3 and TRBJ1-5; D gene uncertain. From germline, CDR1 is MNHEY and CDR2 SVGEGT. V was trimmed by 5 bases and J by 0 bases, leaving 11 bases between them. This CDR3 is 15 amino acids long. The CDR3: CASSHPTYSNQPQHF. DNA for the CDR3: TGTGCCAGCAGTCACCCGACATATAGCAATCAGCCCCAGCATTTT.

This clone was detected a few times. This sequence joins TRBV29-1 and TRBJ2-2; TRBD1 matches at 9 bases. The CDR3 is 14 amino acids. J gave up 3 bases and V 5 bases, and 4 bases lay outside the gene matches. Germline V lookup: CDR1 SQVTM, CDR2 ANQGSEA. For the CDR3, the DNA is TGCAGCGTTTCAAGGACAGGGGACACCGGGGAGCTGTTTTTT. Encoded protein: CSVSRTGDTGELFF.

The CDR3 spells CASSDAGRLADTQYF. DNA of the CDR3: TGTGCCAGCAGTGACGCAGGGAGGTTGGCAGATACGCAGTATTTT. The rearrangement joins TRBV6-4 to TRBJ2-3; tentative D call: TRBD2 (6 bases). This CDR3 has 15 residues. Trimming pared 2 bases from V and 4 bases from J, leaving 13 bases between. Per the germline V gene, CDR1 is MRHNA and CDR2 is SNTAGT.

CDR3 loop: CARLSRGTQTSTDTQYF. The CDR3, as DNA: TGTGCCAGGCTGTCGAGGGGGACCCAGACTAGCACAGATACGCAGTATTTT. The chain recombines TRBV9 with TRBJ2-3, with a tentative D call TRBD1 (6 bases). V was cut by 8 bases and J by 0 bases, with 22 bases left in between. The CDR3 totals 17 residues. Germline loops: CDR1 SGDLS, CDR2 YYNGEE.

This clone has a single count. V and J are TRBV2 and TRBJ2-1; a possible D gene is TRBD1 (6 bases). Germline CDR1 reads SNHLY; CDR2 reads FYNNEI. Deletions cut 5 bases from V and 5 bases from J, with 16 bases between. The CDR3 is made up of 15 amino acids. CDR3 amino acids: CASSRGWGSNNEQFF. CDR3 DNA: TGTGCCAGCAGTAGGGGGTGGGGATCCAACAATGAGCAGTTCTTC.

The V and J genes are TRBV7-2 and TRBJ1-1; weak D call: TRBD1 (5 bases). This CDR3 region has 15 residues. Trimming removed 1 base from V and 1 base from J, with 10 bases in between. From germline, CDR1 is SGHTA and CDR2 FQGNSA. CDR3 bases: TGTGCCAGCAGCTTAGGTCCAGGGCCGAACACTGAAGCTTTCTTT. It encodes CASSLGPGPNTEAFF.

This clone came up a few times. V gene TRBV27 combines with J gene TRBJ2-1; 10 bases fit TRBD2. This CDR3 is 15 amino acids long. The junction had 7 bases not matched to a gene; V was cut back by 3 bases and J by 8 bases. Germline CDR1 reads MNHEY; CDR2 reads SMNVEV (reference sequence). This CDR3 reads CASSFSSGGPYEQFF. CDR3 nucleotide sequence: TGTGCCAGCAGTTTCAGTAGCGGGGGGCCTTATGAGCAGTTCTTC.

The rearrangement links TRBV4-3 to TRBJ2-3; 11 bases align to TRBD2. CDR1 is LGHNA, CDR2 YSLEER, per germline. After removal of 0 bases from V and 0 bases from J, the junction contained 8 bases not matched to a gene. The CDR3 has 19 amino acids. The DNA for the CDR3 is TGCGCCAGCAGCCAAGATTCCCGTACTAGCGGGGGTAGCACAGATACGCAGTATTTT. Its protein product is CASSQDSRTSGGSTDTQYF.

V and J are TRBV28 and TRBJ2-5; D remains ambiguous. Per germline, CDR1 MDHEN and CDR2 SYDVKM. The V and J ends lost 8 bases and 5 bases respectively, with 18 bases between them. There are 14 residues in the CDR3. The CDR3 bases are TGTGCCAGCCTTCCCTTTTCCGGGTGGGAGACCCAGTACTTC. Protein sequence: CASLPFSGWETQYF.

The chain combines TRBV7-2 with TRBJ2-1; 7 nucleotides match TRBD2. After removal of 5 bases from V and 1 base from J, the junction contained 8 bases not matched to a gene. CDR1 is SGHTA and CDR2 is FQGNSA in the germline V gene. This CDR3 has 16 amino acids. The CDR3 reads CASSRTGTISYNEQFF. As DNA, the CDR3 is TGTGCCAGCAGCCGGACCGGGACTATATCCTACAATGAGCAGTTCTTC.

V usage is TRBV5-6 and J usage is TRBJ2-1; D call uncertain. Germline lookup yields CDR1 SGHDT and CDR2 YYEEEE. CDR3 length: 11 residues. Between the trimmed V and J ends, which lost 4 bases and 5 bases, there was a span of 4 bases. This CDR3 is CASSVNNEQFF. Written as DNA, the CDR3 is TGTGCCAGCAGCGTCAACAATGAGCAGTTCTTC.

V is TRBV19 and J is TRBJ1-6, with a tentative D call TRBD1 (5 bases). Per germline, CDR1 LNHDA and CDR2 SQIVND (reference sequence). V was cut by 3 bases and J by 4 bases, with 10 bases left in between. This CDR3 is 15 amino acids long. The CDR3 DNA reads TGTGCCAGTAGTATCGCGGGACTTTATAATTCACCCCTCCACTTT. Protein sequence: CASSIAGLYNSPLHF. Full variable domain (outside the CDR3, taken from reference TRBV19 and TRBJ1-6): DGGITQSPKYLFRKEGQNVTLSCEQNLNHDAMYWYRQDPGQGLRLIYYSQIVNDFQKGDIAEGYSVSREKKESFPLTVTSAQKNPTAFYLCASSIAGLYNSPLHFGNGTRLTVT.

The chain has TRBV6-2 or TRBV6-3 and TRBJ1-5; TRBD1 matches at 11 bases. Germline V gene data show CDR1 as MNHEY and CDR2 as SVGEGT. V dropped 6 bases and J dropped 7; count of bases not matched to a gene: 11. The CDR3 is 16 residues long. The CDR3 DNA reads TGTGCCAGCAGCCGACCCGGGACAGGGGGACGGCAGCCCCAGCATTTT. Its translation: CASSRPGTGGRQPQHF.

The rearrangement links TRBV5-6 to TRBJ2-3, with 12 nucleotides matching TRBD1. Germline CDR1 reads SGHDT; CDR2 reads YYEEEE. CDR3 size: 18 residues. V lost 3 bases, J lost 3 bases, and 11 bases stayed unmatched. CDR3 nucleotide sequence: TGTGCCAGCAGCTCCCCGGGACAGGGGGCACGGGTTACAGATACGCAGTATTTT. Residues: CASSSPGQGARVTDTQYF. The variable domain in full, completed from reference TRBV5-6 and TRBJ2-3, reads DAGVTQSPTHLIKTRGQQVTLRCSPKSGHDTVSWYQQALGQGPQFIFQYYEEEERQRGNFPDRFSGHQFPNYSSELNVNALLLGDSALYLCASSSPGQGARVTDTQYFGPGTRLTVL.

This clone was observed once. The chain has TRBV6-5 and TRBJ2-7, with D unresolved. V gave up 7 bases and J gave up 2 bases, with 12 bases separating them. In germline, CDR1 is MNHEY, CDR2 SVGAGI. The CDR3 length is 13 residues. CDR3 DNA: TGTGCCAGCATCCCAGACATAACCTACGAGCAGTACTTC. Its translation is CASIPDITYEQYF.

The chain has TRBV6-5 and TRBJ2-7; 10 bases are a match to TRBD1. CDR3 length: 15 amino acids. Looked up from germline, CDR1 is MNHEY and CDR2 is SVGAGI. After removal of 4 bases from V and 5 bases from J, the junction contained 8 bases not matched to a gene. In DNA form, the CDR3 reads TGTGCCAGCAGTTCCGGGACAGGGGATATCCACGAGCAGTACTTC. It codes for CASSSGTGDIHEQYF.

The chain uses TRBV6-2 or TRBV6-3 and TRBJ2-3, with no clear D. Trimming took 0 bases from V and 9 from J, leaving 7 bases between them. Germline V gene data show CDR1 as MNHEY and CDR2 as SVGEGT. The length of the CDR3 is 12 residues. The CDR3 region has the DNA TGTGCCAGCAGTTACTCTTTGGCAACGCAGTATTTT. As protein: CASSYSLATQYF.

The table lists this clone with a few counts. This chain links TRBV6-5 with TRBJ1-1; TRBD1 might be the D (6 bases). CDR1 and CDR2 from the germline V gene are MNHEY and SVGAGI. V shed 7 bases and J shed 1 base, with 13 bases lying between them. The CDR3 is 14 amino acids. The CDR3 spells CASIDSRGNTEAFF. The CDR3 coding sequence is TGTGCCAGCATTGACTCCAGGGGGAACACTGAAGCTTTCTTT.

The chain employs TRBV6-4 and TRBJ2-1; TRBD2 matches 8 bases. Per the germline V gene, CDR1 is MRHNA and CDR2 is SNTAGT. Germline trimming cut 2 bases from V and 4 bases from J; bases unmatched to any gene: 4. The CDR3 spans 15 residues. This CDR3 reads CASSDTGGPYNEQFF. The DNA of the CDR3 is TGTGCCAGCAGTGACACGGGGGGGCCTTACAATGAGCAGTTCTTC.